This T cell receptor beta chain is from a study of blood T cell repertoires in COVID-19. Study context: Sources were T cells, B-cell-depleted T cells, or PBMCs; the material itself was cDNA or gDNA.

Method: immunoSEQ multiplex PCR; TCRdb's copy keeps in-frame clones and lacks some. The sample consists of approximately 100,000 clones, roughly nine tenths of them appearing once. The CDR3 length is 15 residues. V was shortened by 2 bases and J by 4 bases, with 14 bases between the two germline ends. Germline V CDR1 and CDR2: MGHRA, YSYEKL. The TCR sequence derives from a man aged 55 to 70 with acute or convalescent COVID-19. The chain combines TRBV4-1 with TRBJ1-2; possibly TRBD1 for D (5 bases). The sample taken for sequencing was peripheral blood. This chain's CDR3 is CASSQPDSSSYGYTF. The CDR3 coding sequence is TGCGCCAGCAGCCAACCAGACAGTTCCTCCTATGGCTACACCTTC.